The 12 T cell receptor beta chains in this list originate from one sample, sequenced in a study of blood T cell repertoires in COVID-19. Some clones are missing from TCRdb's copy, which holds only in-frame ones; the method was immunoSEQ multiplex PCR. The profile covers approximately 230,000 clones, with 86% appearing a single time and about 2.2% taken by the ten largest. Sample: peripheral blood. These receptor sequences come from a man in his thirties or forties who had recovered from COVID-19.

V gene TRBV7-9 combines with J gene TRBJ2-7, with TRBD1 as a possible D gene (6 bases). The length of the CDR3 is 13 residues. Between the trimmed V and J ends, which lost 3 bases and 5 bases, there was a span of 11 bases. In germline, CDR1 is SEHNR, CDR2 FQNEAQ (reference sequence). This chain's CDR3 is CASSFGRGNEQYF. Written as DNA, the CDR3 is TGTGCCAGCAGCTTCGGCAGGGGTAACGAGCAGTACTTC.

The rearrangement uses TRBV19 and TRBJ1-5; no definite D call. With 2 bases removed from V and 5 bases from J, the gap between germline ends came to 10 bases. Looked up from germline, CDR1 is LNHDA and CDR2 is SQIVND (reference sequence). This CDR3 contains 14 residues. The chain's CDR3 is CASSISPQHQPQHF. CDR3 sequence (DNA): TGTGCCAGTAGTATATCCCCACAGCATCAGCCCCAGCATTTT.

The gene calls are TRBV19 and TRBJ1-1, with D tentatively TRBD1 (5 bases). Germline CDR1 is LNHDA and CDR2 is SQIVND (reference sequence). The ends were cut back, 6 bases at V and 4 bases at J, with 15 bases in the middle. The CDR3 loop spans 14 amino acids. The CDR3 protein is CASSRRWQGTEAFF. For the CDR3, the DNA is TGTGCCAGTAGCCGCCGGTGGCAGGGCACTGAAGCTTTCTTT.

V gene TRBV5-8 combines with J gene TRBJ2-5; D is unresolved. The CDR3 spans 13 residues. Deletions cut 0 bases from V and 7 bases from J, with 10 bases between. CDR1 SGHTS and CDR2 YDEGEE come from the germline V gene. The CDR3 DNA reads as TGTGCCAGCAGCTTGGTGGCCGTTGGGACCCAGTACTTC. Protein sequence: CASSLVAVGTQYF.

The chain combines TRBV4-3 with TRBJ2-6; D call uncertain. The CDR3 runs to 18 residues. V lost 1 base and J lost 0, with 13 bases in between. Germline CDR1 is LGHNA and CDR2 is YSLEER. For the CDR3, the DNA is TGCGCCAGCAGCCAAGTTTACATGTTCAGCTCTGGGGCCAACGTCCTGACTTTC. Translated, it gives CASSQVYMFSSGANVLTF.

This clone has only a few counts. The chain recombines TRBV11-2 with TRBJ1-1; TRBD1 matches at 9 bases. The germline V gene encodes CDR1 SGHAT and CDR2 FQNNGV. V was pared by 7 bases and J by 4 bases, with 16 bases of the junction left unmatched. This CDR3 spans 17 amino acids. CDR3 sequence (DNA): TGTGCCAGCAACAAATTACAGGGGGCGAGGAGCTCCACTGAAGCTTTCTTT. It translates to CASNKLQGARSSTEAFF.

This chain connects TRBV4-3 to TRBJ2-2; 7 bases fit TRBD1. The CDR3 totals 13 residues. V was pared by 6 bases and J by 6 bases, with 4 bases of the junction left unmatched. Looked up from germline, CDR1 is LGHNA and CDR2 is YSLEER. The CDR3 DNA reads as TGCGCCAGCAGTCTACAGGGGCCCGGGGAGCTGTTTTTT. Protein sequence: CASSLQGPGELFF.

The V call is TRBV9, the J call TRBJ2-7, with 7 bases matching TRBD2. The V gene's germline CDR1 is SGDLS and CDR2 YYNGEE. This CDR3 spans 14 amino acids. V was clipped by 2 bases and J by 0 bases; unmatched bases: 2. The DNA for the CDR3 is TGTGCCAGCAGCGTGGGACTACCCTCCTACGAGCAGTACTTC. Protein sequence: CASSVGLPSYEQYF.

CDR3 sequence: CASAEQGQETQYF. The CDR3 DNA sequence: TGCGCCAGCGCAGAACAGGGCCAGGAGACCCAGTACTTC. V and J are TRBV5-1 and TRBJ2-5; TRBD1 might be the D (6 bases). The CDR3 has 13 amino acids. Trimming pared 7 bases from V and 5 bases from J, leaving 15 bases between. The germline V gene encodes CDR1 SGHRS and CDR2 YFSETQ.

This clone was seen a handful of times. V usage is TRBV5-4 and J usage is TRBJ1-2; TRBD1 is a possible D gene (5 bases). Germline CDR1 reads SGHNT; CDR2 reads YYREEE (reference sequence). The V end lost 4 bases, the J end lost 0 bases, and 13 bases lay between the germline ends. CDR3 size: 15 residues. The CDR3 sequence: CASSTRQGSNYGYTF. The CDR3 nucleotides are TGTGCCAGCAGCACCCGTCAGGGATCTAACTATGGCTACACCTTC. Full variable domain (remainder filled in from reference TRBV5-4 and TRBJ1-2): ETGVTQSPTHLIKTRGQQVTLRCSSQSGHNTVSWYQQALGQGPQFIFQYYREEENGRGNFPPRFSGLQFPNYSSELNVNALELDDSALYLCASSTRQGSNYGYTFGSGTRLTVV.

This chain connects TRBV9 to TRBJ2-2; no definite D call. V lost 3 bases and J lost 0, with 9 bases in between. The germline V gene has CDR1 SGDLS and CDR2 YYNGEE. The CDR3 has 15 amino acids. CDR3 region: CASSGRHPNTGELFF. Here the CDR3 DNA reads TGTGCCAGCAGCGGCCGACATCCGAACACCGGGGAGCTGTTTTTT.

This chain uses TRBV5-4 with TRBJ1-2, with unresolved D. Germline V gene sequence: CDR1 SGHNT, CDR2 YYREEE (reference sequence). The CDR3 contains 15 residues. The V end was cut by 0 bases, the J end by 4 bases, with 13 bases between. CDR3 sequence (DNA): TGTGCCAGCAGCTTGGCATTGGCAGGCCTCTATGGCTACACCTTC. This sequence encodes CASSLALAGLYGYTF.